The 10 T cell receptor beta chains below come from one sample, sequenced in a study of blood T cell repertoires in COVID-19. Here immunoSEQ multiplex PCR was the method, and the copy in TCRdb shows in-frame clones only, minus some. This table holds 300,000 to 400,000 clones, 80% to 90% found once. The sequencing sample was made of PBMCs or T cells enriched from blood (not recorded which). These TCRs come from a man aged 18-30 years who had recovered from COVID-19.

This clone was seen a handful of times. The genes are TRBV5-4 and TRBJ1-1; TRBD1 might be the D (5 bases). The length of the CDR3 is 15 residues. V was pared by 3 bases and J by 4 bases, with 16 bases between. Germline values: CDR1 SGHNT, CDR2 YYREEE (reference sequence). In nucleotides, the CDR3 is TGTGCCAGCAGCTCGACAGTGAAAGTAGGCACTGAAGCTTTCTTT. It yields the protein CASSSTVKVGTEAFF.

The V call is TRBV19, the J call TRBJ1-3; D gene unclear. The CDR3 has 13 amino acids. Germline assignment: CDR1 LNHDA and CDR2 SQIVND (reference sequence). V dropped 9 bases and J dropped 3 bases, with 12 bases sitting between them. The CDR3, as DNA: TGTGCCAGCACAGAGTTTTTTGGAAACACCATATATTTT. Encoded protein: CASTEFFGNTIYF.

The chain joins TRBV5-1 to TRBJ2-2, with TRBD2 matching 8 bases. The CDR3 totals 19 residues. Germline values: CDR1 SGHRS, CDR2 YFSETQ. The J segment lost 0 bases and the V segment lost 2 bases, leaving 12 bases of the junction unmatched. This CDR3 is CASSLGIPAGASNTGELFF. The CDR3 region has the DNA TGCGCCAGCAGCTTAGGAATCCCAGCGGGGGCATCGAACACCGGGGAGCTGTTTTTT.

The chain links TRBV5-1 to TRBJ2-3; 8 bases are a match to TRBD2. Unmatched junction bases numbered 10, after V lost 7 bases and J lost 6 bases. Germline values: CDR1 SGHRS, CDR2 YFSETQ. CDR3 size: 14 residues. This CDR3 is CASFPGSGGDTQYF. The CDR3 DNA reads as TGCGCCAGCTTCCCGGGTTCGGGGGGGGATACGCAGTATTTT.

The count of this clone is one. The chain links TRBV7-9 to TRBJ2-7; 7 bases agree with TRBD2. V shed 1 base, J shed 2 bases, and the junction held 11 bases outside the gene matches. The CDR3 consists of 17 residues. CDR1 and CDR2 from the germline V gene are SEHNR and FQNEAQ (reference sequence). CDR3 amino acids: CASSLVWMASGPYEQYF. The CDR3 region has the DNA TGTGCCAGCAGCTTAGTCTGGATGGCTAGCGGCCCCTACGAGCAGTACTTC. Together with reference TRBV7-9 and TRBJ2-7, the CDR3 gives the full variable domain: DTGVSQNPRHKITKRGQNVTFRCDPISEHNRLYWYRQTLGQGPEFLTYFQNEAQLEKSRLLSDRFSAERPKGSFSTLEIQRTEQGDSAMYLCASSLVWMASGPYEQYFGPGTRLTVT.

The chain carries TRBV6-5 and TRBJ1-1; TRBD1 might be the D (6 bases). Germline-derived CDR1 and CDR2 are MNHEY and SVGAGI. The germline V and J ends were trimmed by 6 bases and 1 base, with 12 bases remaining between them. The CDR3 has 14 residues. The CDR3 coding sequence is TGTGCCAGCAGCCCGGACAGCGGGAACACTGAAGCTTTCTTT. It yields the protein CASSPDSGNTEAFF.

V and J are TRBV4-2 and TRBJ1-2; D may be TRBD1 (6 bases). Germline lookup yields CDR1 LGHNA and CDR2 YNFKEQ. V was shortened by 3 bases and J by 0 bases, with 17 bases between the two germline ends. This CDR3 has 17 residues. The CDR3 is CASSQTSQGNTNYGYTF. The CDR3 region has the DNA TGTGCCAGCAGCCAGACGTCACAGGGAAATACTAACTATGGCTACACCTTC.

This chain uses TRBV9 with TRBJ2-1, with 11 bases that match TRBD2. The germline V gene has CDR1 SGDLS and CDR2 YYNGEE. The CDR3 is 15 amino acids. After removal of 4 bases from V and 3 bases from J, the junction contained 3 bases not matched to a gene. The CDR3 nucleotides read TGTGCCAGCAGCCGTGGGACTAGCGGCTACAATGAGCAGTTCTTC. Translated, it gives CASSRGTSGYNEQFF.

This chain uses TRBV29-1 with TRBJ2-3; possible D gene TRBD2, 7 bases. Germline V gives CDR1 SQVTM, CDR2 ANQGSEA. The V and J ends lost 4 bases and 9 bases respectively, with 17 bases between them. The CDR3 is 13 residues long. Here the CDR3 DNA reads TGCAGCGTTGTAGTAGGGGGACTACCGACGCAGTATTTT. It translates to CSVVVGGLPTQYF.

CDR3 sequence reads: CASRGGFTLYF. The CDR3 region has the DNA TGTGCCAGCCGAGGCGGGTTCACTCTGTATTTT. The rearrangement uses TRBV27 and TRBJ2-3; a weak D match, TRBD2 (5 bases). V lost 8 bases and J lost 14, with 17 bases in between. Germline V gene sequence: CDR1 MNHEY, CDR2 SMNVEV (reference sequence). The CDR3 contains 11 residues.